The sequence of this T cell receptor beta chain was determined in a study of T cell responses to AZD1222 COVID-19 vaccine. Study observations and caveats: The span of vaccine-associated CD4 TCRs extended across spike, with dominance at 160-218 and 743-854.

This CDR3 region has 16 residues. Trimming pared 1 base from V and 4 bases from J, leaving 16 bases between. From germline, CDR1 is MDHEN and CDR2 SYDVKM. Assay used: immunoSEQ multiplex PCR; TCRdb lists only in-frame clones, some missing. This sample has approximately 130,000 clones, with 90% to 95% found just once. About this clone itself: Antigen: not known.

This TCR was recovered from an adult in good health. The chain uses TRBV28 and TRBJ1-2; D possibly corresponds to TRBD1 (6 bases). The sequenced sample was peripheral blood, obtained on day 0 of AZD1222 vaccination. DNA of the CDR3: TGTGCCAGCAGTTTATTGGTGAGCAGGGGTGCCTATGGCTACACCTTC. This codes for CASSLLVSRGAYGYTF.